This T cell receptor (beta chain) comes out of a study of Graves' ophthalmopathy and Graves' hyperthyroidism. This clonotype occurred many times. The CDR3 length is 12 residues. Germline CDR1 is SQVTM and CDR2 is ANQGSEA. V lost 1 base and J 2 bases, leaving 5 bases between the germline ends. Other autoimmune diseases, uncontrolled infections, pregnancy or lactation ruled patients out of participation. RNA transcripts provided the template for amplifying TCR beta CDR3 regions. Investigators did first-round RT-PCR with HTBI primers, then second-round multiplex PCR. TCRdb redid the calling of the multiplex PCR reads with MiXCR, one entry per CDR3 protein. The sample yields almost 750,000 distinct CDR3 sequences, around 40% seen once.

The sequencing input was peripheral blood. The V gene is TRBV29-1, the J gene TRBJ2-5; D not certain. The receptor comes from an adult man with Graves' ophthalmopathy. The chain's CDR3 is CSVEVGQETQYF. The CDR3 DNA sequence: TGCAGCGTTGAAGTTGGGCAAGAGACCCAGTACTTC. Based on the CDR3 plus reference TRBV29-1 and TRBJ2-5, the full variable domain is SAVISQKPSRDICQRGTSLTIQCQVDSQVTMMFWYRQQPGQSLTLIATANQGSEATYESGFVIDKFPISRPNLTFSTLTVSNMSPEDSSIYLCSVEVGQETQYFGPGTRLLVL.